These 5 T cell receptor beta chains were sequenced from one sample in a study of cytomegalovirus exposure and HLA in healthy donors. 13 Jbeta primers and 60 Vbeta primers were used for the PCR. This table comes from immunoSEQ multiplex PCR, and its TCRdb copy is limited to in-frame clones, with some not included. Its clone listing holds more than 35,000 clones. Sequenced sample: PBMCs. The receptors here all came from a man younger than 40 in good health and CMV-seronegative.

The V call is TRBV7-2, the J call TRBJ2-3; 10 positions agree with TRBD1. The CDR3 loop spans 18 amino acids. The germline CDR1 and CDR2 sequences are SGHTA and FQGNSA. J was trimmed by 4 bases and V by 0 bases; bases with no gene match: 10. The CDR3 spells CASSLASLRQGAPDTQYF. CDR3 coding DNA: TGTGCCAGCAGCTTAGCGAGTCTTCGACAGGGGGCCCCAGATACGCAGTATTTT.

The chain is built from TRBV5-1 and TRBJ2-3, with 7 nucleotides matching TRBD2. V shed 0 bases and J 1 base; nucleotides not matched to a gene: 2. The germline V gene encodes CDR1 SGHRS and CDR2 YFSETQ. The CDR3 is 15 amino acids. The CDR3 DNA is TGCGCCAGCAGCTTGGAGGGGAGGGGCACAGATACGCAGTATTTT. Its protein product is CASSLEGRGTDTQYF.

A remark on this clone: The junction departs from the called germline gene at one end, perhaps through a read error. The V gene is TRBV29-1, the J gene TRBJ2-1, with D possibly being TRBD2 (5 bases). This CDR3 region has 15 residues. Looked up from germline, CDR1 is SQVTM and CDR2 is ANQGSEA. CDR3 amino acids: CSAPWRVSSDNEQFF. The CDR3 DNA follows: TGCAGCGCCCCTTGGCGGGTCAGCTCCGACAATGAGCAGTTCTTC.

This chain links TRBV19 with TRBJ1-1, with 9 bases that match TRBD1. The CDR3 sequence is 15 residues long. V lost 7 bases to trimming and J lost 4 bases; unmatched junction nucleotides: 10. Looked up from germline, CDR1 is LNHDA and CDR2 is SQIVND (reference sequence). CDR3: CASNRDRAFSTEAFF. DNA of the CDR3: TGTGCCAGTAATCGGGACAGGGCATTCAGCACTGAAGCTTTCTTT.

The chain employs TRBV29-1 and TRBJ1-6, with 7 bases aligning to TRBD1. Germline values: CDR1 SQVTM, CDR2 ANQGSEA. This CDR3 spans 13 amino acids. J gave up 6 bases and V 4 bases, and 3 bases lay outside the gene matches. The CDR3 loop reads CSVGDRVNSPLHF. As DNA, the CDR3 is TGCAGCGTTGGTGACAGGGTTAATTCACCCCTCCACTTT.